What follows are 13 T cell receptor beta chains derived from one specimen sequenced in a study of shared clonotypes between healthy human individuals. Using immunoSEQ multiplex PCR, the repertoire was profiled, and TCRdb retains in-frame clones only, with some absent. The repertoire has around 1.5 million clones, 95% to 99% of them found once; the top ten carry approximately 0.45%. Sequencing input: naive CD4+ T cells sorted from blood. Described subset: CD45RA+ positively selected. The receptors here all came from a man in his thirties or forties in good health.

This clone was detected only once. The chain joins TRBV5-4 to TRBJ2-2; TRBD2 matches at 8 bases. The ends lost 4 bases at V and 4 bases at J; junction bases unmatched: 12. The germline CDR1 and CDR2 sequences are SGHNT and YYREEE (reference sequence). The CDR3 runs 17 residues. The CDR3, as DNA: TGTGCCAGCAGCCATCTAGCCGGGAGGGGTATCACCGGGGAGCTGTTTTTT. Its protein is CASSHLAGRGITGELFF.

V usage is TRBV28 and J usage is TRBJ2-5, with 10 positions matching TRBD2. Looked up from germline, CDR1 is MDHEN and CDR2 is SYDVKM. With V trimmed by 4 bases and J by 4 bases, 12 bases remained unmatched. The CDR3 loop spans 17 amino acids. DNA for the CDR3: TGTGCCAGCAGTTCAGGGGGTAGAGCGGGAGGGAGAGAGACCCAGTACTTC. Amino acids: CASSSGGRAGGRETQYF. Filled out from reference TRBV28 and TRBJ2-5, the complete variable domain reads DVKVTQSSRYLVKRTGEKVFLECVQDMDHENMFWYRQDPGLGLRLIYFSYDVKMKEKGDIPEGYSVSREKKERFSLILESASTNQTSMYLCASSSGGRAGGRETQYFGPGTRLLVL.

Turning to this clone: The sample carries other DNA sequences with the same CDR3. V usage is TRBV7-2 and J usage is TRBJ1-2, with 10 bases that match TRBD1. After removal of 4 bases from V and 5 bases from J, the junction contained 1 base not matched to a gene. CDR3 length equals 13 residues. Germline V gives CDR1 SGHTA, CDR2 FQGNSA. The CDR3 protein is CASSSGQGYGYTF. CDR3 DNA sequence: TGTGCCAGCAGCTCGGGACAGGGGTATGGCTACACCTTC.

V usage is TRBV7-7 and J usage is TRBJ2-1, with 8 bases that match TRBD1. The CDR3 covers 15 residues. The germline V gene has CDR1 SSHAT and CDR2 FNYEAQ (reference sequence). V gave up 1 base and J gave up 7 bases; unmatched junction bases: 6. The CDR3 nucleotides are TGTGCCAGCAGCTTAGAAGGGACAGGAGCAAATGAGCAGTTCTTC. It yields the protein CASSLEGTGANEQFF.

The chain couples TRBV9 to TRBJ1-3; D is possibly TRBD1 (6 bases). The germline CDR1 and CDR2 sequences are SGDLS and YYNGEE. Deletions cut 0 bases from V and 0 bases from J, with 13 bases between. The CDR3 is 17 residues long. The CDR3 DNA sequence: TGTGCCAGCAGCGTAGCTCCAGGGGCCAGCTCTGGAAACACCATATATTTT. It yields the protein CASSVAPGASSGNTIYF. The full variable domain, in which reference TRBV9 and TRBJ1-3 provide the parts outside the CDR3, is DSGVTQTPKHLITATGQRVTLRCSPRSGDLSVYWYQQSLDQGLQFLIQYYNGEERAKGNILERFSAQQFPDLHSELNLSSLELGDSALYFCASSVAPGASSGNTIYFGEGSWLTVV.

The V gene is TRBV5-4, the J gene TRBJ2-2; perhaps TRBD1 as D (5 bases). V was trimmed by 3 bases and J by 8 bases, leaving 14 bases between them. CDR1 is SGHNT, CDR2 YYREEE, per germline (reference sequence). This CDR3 comprises 14 residues. The CDR3 sequence is CASSSKQTGGELFF. The CDR3 DNA reads as TGTGCCAGCAGCTCCAAACAAACAGGAGGGGAGCTGTTTTTT.

V is TRBV19 and J is TRBJ1-5; D possibly corresponds to TRBD1 (5 bases). V was trimmed by 7 bases and J by 4 bases, leaving 14 bases between them. Germline CDR1 reads LNHDA; CDR2 reads SQIVND (reference sequence). CDR3 length: 14 residues. The CDR3 region is CASTPLGANQPQHF. DNA for the CDR3: TGTGCCAGTACCCCACTAGGGGCTAATCAGCCCCAGCATTTT. Drawing the rest from reference TRBV19 and TRBJ1-5, the complete variable domain is DGGITQSPKYLFRKEGQNVTLSCEQNLNHDAMYWYRQDPGQGLRLIYYSQIVNDFQKGDIAEGYSVSREKKESFPLTVTSAQKNPTAFYLCASTPLGANQPQHFGDGTRLSIL.

The V gene is TRBV5-1, the J gene TRBJ1-4; D is unclear. Trimming took 4 bases from V and 0 from J, leaving 13 bases between them. Germline-derived CDR1 and CDR2 are SGHRS and YFSETQ. The CDR3 covers 16 residues. CDR3 in amino acids: CASSPHEGATNEKLFF. For the CDR3, the DNA is TGCGCCAGCAGCCCCCACGAGGGTGCAACTAATGAAAAACTGTTTTTT.

This chain joins TRBV13 and TRBJ2-7, with 7 bases matching TRBD2. The ends lost 0 bases at V and 2 bases at J; junction bases unmatched: 13. The CDR3 is made up of 18 amino acids. Looked up from germline, CDR1 is PRHDT and CDR2 is FYEKMQ (reference sequence). The CDR3 coding sequence is TGTGCCAGCAGCTTAGGGTCCCCGGGATTAGCGGGCCCCTACGAGCAGTACTTC. This translates into CASSLGSPGLAGPYEQYF.

The chain employs TRBV9 and TRBJ2-2; possibly TRBD2 for D (5 bases). Germline V gene lookup returns CDR1 SGDLS and CDR2 YYNGEE. This CDR3 comprises 15 residues. V was pared by 3 bases and J by 0 bases, with 9 bases between. The CDR3 region is CASSATGTNTGELFF. CDR3 bases: TGTGCCAGCAGCGCTACCGGGACGAACACCGGGGAGCTGTTTTTT.

The V and J genes are TRBV11-2 and TRBJ2-2; D might be TRBD2 (5 bases). Germline V lookup: CDR1 SGHAT, CDR2 FQNNGV. V shed 2 bases and J shed 6 bases, with 10 bases lying between them. This CDR3 region has 14 residues. CDR3 in DNA: TGTGCCAGCAGCTTATCCAAGGAGGCCGGGGAGCTGTTTTTT. Amino acid sequence: CASSLSKEAGELFF.

This chain connects TRBV4-2 to TRBJ2-1, with unresolved D. CDR3 size: 12 residues. In germline, CDR1 is LGHNA, CDR2 YNFKEQ. Trimming left V 2 bases short and J 4 bases short, with 3 bases between. CDR3 in DNA: TGTGCCAGCAGCCAACAATACAATGAGCAGTTCTTC. Translation gives CASSQQYNEQFF.

The chain recombines TRBV6-5 with TRBJ1-2; weak D call: TRBD1 (5 bases). V was clipped by 10 bases and J by 7 bases, with 19 bases between them. The V gene's germline CDR1 is MNHEY and CDR2 SVGAGI. The CDR3 has 13 amino acids. This CDR3 is CATRGRGLLGYTF. CDR3 sequence (DNA): TGTGCCACCCGGGGGAGGGGCCTTCTTGGCTACACCTTC.